The clone carrying this T cell receptor beta chain was seen a handful of times. The data were obtained in a study of cytomegalovirus exposure and HLA in healthy donors. V lost 1 base to trimming and J lost 2 bases, with 12 bases between them. CDR3 length: 15 amino acids. CDR1 and CDR2 from the germline V gene are MNHEY and SMNVEV (reference sequence). Both 60 Vbeta primers and 13 Jbeta primers went into the PCR. Measured with immunoSEQ multiplex PCR; TCRdb has only the in-frame clones, and not every one. Among some 130,000 clones listed, 65% to 80% were seen once. This chain joins TRBV27 and TRBJ2-7, with D hard to call. Material: PBMCs. This TCR derives from a male donor in good health and CMV-seropositive. The CDR3 nucleotides read TGTGCCAGCAGTTTATTCCCGCTCGGTACCTACGAGCAGTACTTC. The encoded protein is CASSLFPLGTYEQYF.